The T cell receptor beta chain described here comes from a study of T cells in Graves' hyperthyroidism and ophthalmopathy. Study-wide results and limits: Ophthalmopathy was told apart from stable hyperthyroidism by a 13 V-J model.

Among ophthalmopathy patients, the Clinical Activity Score reached at least 3, the NOSPECS grade reached at least 4, and duration remained under 3 months. Reasons for excluding patients were uncontrolled infection, other autoimmune disease, pregnancy or lactation. Based on clinical symptoms, serum thyroxine and TRAb, thyroid ultrasound and orbital computed tomography, diagnoses were reached. As for this clonotype: Its antigen remains unknown. The junction does not match germline at one end; this may be a read error.

The CDR3 regions of TCR beta were amplified from RNA transcripts. HTBI primers were employed in a first-round RT-PCR of the TCR CDR3. TCRdb reprocessed the multiplex PCR reads with MiXCR, giving one entry per CDR3 protein. The sample includes about half a million distinct CDR3 sequences, approximately 24% of them seen just once. The CDR3 is 19 amino acids. The germline gives CDR1 SNHLY, CDR2 FYNNEI. The sequenced sample consisted of blood. The chain is built from TRBV2 and TRBJ2-4; 7 nucleotides line up with TRBD1. The TCR was taken from a woman in her 30s with Graves' ophthalmopathy. The CDR3 protein is CASSEVPTGLYSAKNIKYF. Written as DNA, the CDR3 is TGTGCCAGCAGTGAGGTTCCGACAGGGCTTTACTCAGCCAAAAACATTAAGTACTTC.